The next 24 T cell receptor beta chains were all read from a single sample in a study of OX40 agonist ivuxolimab in advanced cancers. The library was made by the immunoSEQ multiplex PCR assay. Here the immuneACCESS table is served through TCRdb, limited to in-frame sequences with V and J called. Missing clones are a known gap in these copies; in checked studies unresolved V genes cover under half, and the rest lacks a known reason. The sample table records about 88,000 clones; more than 70% of these occur just once. About 0.2% of the sample goes to the ten largest clones. The sample consisted of CD4+ or CD8+ T cells sorted from blood, taken in a trial of the OX40 agonist ivuxolimab. The receptor source for this set is an adult with an advanced solid tumor such as melanoma, head and neck, liver or kidney cancer.

The chain uses TRBV10-3 and TRBJ2-2; 8 bases agree with TRBD2. The length of the CDR3 is 12 residues. V lost 7 bases to trimming and J lost 5 bases; unmatched junction nucleotides: 0. Germline lookup yields CDR1 ENHRY and CDR2 SYGVKD. The CDR3 spells CAITGGTGELFF. CDR3 bases: TGTGCCATCACGGGAGGGACCGGGGAGCTGTTTTTT.

The chain couples TRBV28 to TRBJ2-2; 11 nucleotides line up with TRBD2. The CDR3 spans 15 residues. V shed 5 bases and J 4 bases; nucleotides not matched to a gene: 3. Germline V gene lookup returns CDR1 MDHEN and CDR2 SYDVKM. CDR3 nucleotides: TGTGCCAGCAGTCGGACTAGCGGGTTCACCGGGGAGCTGTTTTTT. It yields the protein CASSRTSGFTGELFF.

The genes are TRBV4-1 and TRBJ1-2; 9 positions agree with TRBD1. V lost 4 bases and J lost 4; bases outside the gene matches: 4. The CDR3 has 14 residues. Looked up from germline, CDR1 is MGHRA and CDR2 is YSYEKL. The CDR3 loop is CASSRDRALYGYTF. CDR3 nucleotide sequence: TGCGCCAGCAGCCGGGACAGGGCCCTCTATGGCTACACCTTC.

The chain couples TRBV18 to TRBJ2-3; D possibly matches TRBD1 or TRBD2 (5 bases each). V lost 3 bases and J lost 6, with 13 bases in between. The CDR3 totals 14 residues. Germline loops: CDR1 KGHSH, CDR2 LQKENI. The CDR3 region has the DNA TGTGCCAGCTCACCTCTCGGGGCTTTGGATACGCAGTATTTT. Encoded protein: CASSPLGALDTQYF.

A remark on this clone: Other DNA sequences in the sample encode the same CDR3. The chain couples TRBV2 to TRBJ1-5; the D gene is possibly TRBD1 (5 bases). Germline loops: CDR1 SNHLY, CDR2 FYNNEI. V dropped 7 bases and J dropped 4 bases, with 11 bases sitting between them. This CDR3 region has 13 residues. CDR3 nucleotides: TGTGCCAGCACGGGGGGGAGAAATCAGCCCCAGCATTTT. Its protein product is CASTGGRNQPQHF.

The chain has TRBV27 and TRBJ2-1; 11 nucleotides line up with TRBD2. The CDR3 length is 14 residues. Trimming removed 4 bases from V and 7 bases from J; junction bases left unmatched: 3. The germline V gene has CDR1 MNHEY and CDR2 SMNVEV (reference sequence). CDR3 DNA sequence: TGTGCCAGCAGTTGGGGACTAGCGGCAAATGAGCAGTTCTTC. Its protein product is CASSWGLAANEQFF.

This clone turned up a few times. DNA for the CDR3: TGCAGCGTTAACACAGATACGCAGTATTTT. It yields the protein CSVNTDTQYF. The chain recombines TRBV29-1 with TRBJ2-3; D is unclear. Trimming cost V 5 bases and J 2 bases, with 2 bases left between them. CDR1 is SQVTM, CDR2 ANQGSEA, per germline. The CDR3 sequence is 10 residues long.

The CDR3 spells CASSQGTSGQETQYF. The CDR3 nucleotides are TGTGCCAGCAGCCAGGGGACTAGCGGGCAAGAGACCCAGTACTTC. The chain joins TRBV7-3 to TRBJ2-5; 12 bases match TRBD2. CDR3 length equals 15 residues. Trimming cost V 5 bases and J 2 bases; bases outside gene matches: 3. Germline V gene sequence: CDR1 SGHTA, CDR2 FQGTGA.

J is TRBJ1-2 and V is TRBV20-1; no firm D call. CDR3 length equals 9 residues. The germline CDR1 and CDR2 sequences are DFQATT and SNEGSKA (reference sequence). The CDR3 protein is CRGYRESTF. The CDR3 coding sequence is TGCAGGGGTTATAGGGAATCCACCTTC.

The J gene is TRBJ2-2, the V gene TRBV19, with D possibly matching TRBD1 (6 bases). Germline CDR1 LNHDA, CDR2 SQIVND (reference sequence). This CDR3 is built from 18 residues. V was cut by 2 bases and J by 1 base, with 17 bases left in between. As DNA, the CDR3 is TGTGCCAGTAGTATACCATCCTGGGGGCGAAAGAACACCGGGGAGCTGTTTTTT. It translates to CASSIPSWGRKNTGELFF. Full variable domain (missing parts from reference TRBV19 and TRBJ2-2): DGGITQSPKYLFRKEGQNVTLSCEQNLNHDAMYWYRQDPGQGLRLIYYSQIVNDFQKGDIAEGYSVSREKKESFPLTVTSAQKNPTAFYLCASSIPSWGRKNTGELFFGEGSRLTVL.

This chain links TRBV2 with TRBJ2-5, with D possibly matching TRBD1 (6 bases). This CDR3 is built from 16 residues. The V gene's germline CDR1 is SNHLY and CDR2 FYNNEI. V lost 5 bases, J lost 10 bases, and 26 bases lay in between. CDR3 sequence (DNA): TGTGCCAGCAGTAACAGGGCCGGCGGAAAAAGAGATAGCCAGTACTTC. Its translation is CASSNRAGGKRDSQYF. Full variable domain (outside the CDR3, taken from reference TRBV2 and TRBJ2-5): EPEVTQTPSHQVTQMGQEVILRCVPISNHLYFYWYRQILGQKVEFLVSFYNNEISEKSEIFDDQFSVERPDGSNFTLKIRSTKLEDSAMYFCASSNRAGGKRDSQYFGPGTRLLVL.

This chain uses TRBV4-1 with TRBJ1-1; 10 nucleotides agree with TRBD1. In germline, CDR1 is MGHRA, CDR2 YSYEKL. V was clipped by 3 bases and J by 0 bases; unmatched bases: 10. The CDR3 is 18 residues long. The CDR3 here is CASSQEMDRGVVNTEAFF. In nucleotides, the CDR3 is TGCGCCAGCAGCCAGGAAATGGACAGGGGGGTCGTGAACACTGAAGCTTTCTTT.

The chain has TRBV20-1 and TRBJ2-7; D gene unclear. The CDR3 runs 11 residues. The germline CDR1 and CDR2 sequences are DFQATT and SNEGSKA (reference sequence). V was shortened by 3 bases and J by 2 bases, with 5 bases between the two germline ends. In DNA form, the CDR3 reads TGCAGTGCTAGCGGTCCCTACGAGCAGTACTTC. Translating it yields CSASGPYEQYF.

The chain links TRBV9 to TRBJ2-3; D ambiguous. CDR1 and CDR2 from the germline V gene are SGDLS and YYNGEE. The length of the CDR3 is 14 residues. Trimming took 3 bases from V and 0 from J, leaving 8 bases between them. The chain's CDR3 is CASSGLTSTDTQYF. The CDR3 DNA reads as TGTGCCAGCAGCGGACTGACTAGCACAGATACGCAGTATTTT.

This clone is a singleton in its sample. The rearrangement uses TRBV10-3 and TRBJ1-1; D remains unclear. The CDR3 sequence is 16 residues long. V was clipped by 7 bases and J by 1 base, with 19 bases between them. Looked up from germline, CDR1 is ENHRY and CDR2 is SYGVKD. The CDR3 is CAITASLIRENTEAFF. The CDR3 DNA sequence: TGTGCCATCACCGCCTCACTGATCCGGGAGAACACTGAAGCTTTCTTT.

V is TRBV19 and J is TRBJ2-7; 10 nucleotides agree with TRBD1. The length of the CDR3 is 17 residues. J was trimmed by 2 bases and V by 5 bases; bases with no gene match: 12. Germline V gene sequence: CDR1 LNHDA, CDR2 SQIVND (reference sequence). This CDR3 reads CASSRHIRDRGPYEQYF. The CDR3 DNA is TGTGCCAGTAGTCGACATATCCGGGACAGGGGACCCTACGAGCAGTACTTC.

This rearrangement joins TRBV7-2 to TRBJ2-1; D is unresolved. Looked up from germline, CDR1 is SGHTA and CDR2 is FQGNSA. The CDR3 is 13 amino acids. The V gene lost 1 base and the J gene lost 8 bases, with 9 bases spanning the gap. Here the CDR3 DNA reads TGTGCCAGCAGCTTAGATTGGGAAGATGAGCAGTTCTTC. It codes for CASSLDWEDEQFF.

The J gene is TRBJ1-4, the V gene TRBV28; D possibly corresponds to TRBD1 (5 bases). Looked up from germline, CDR1 is MDHEN and CDR2 is SYDVKM. Trimming took 8 bases from V and 2 from J, leaving 21 bases between them. The CDR3 has 17 amino acids. Written as DNA, the CDR3 is TGTGCCAGCCTAAGACCAGGGTTGGGGTCGACTAATGAAAAACTGTTTTTT. It is translated as CASLRPGLGSTNEKLFF.

This chain joins TRBV7-2 and TRBJ1-2; D gene unclear. CDR1 is SGHTA and CDR2 is FQGNSA in the germline V gene. The CDR3 is 14 residues long. The V end lost 8 bases, the J end lost 0 bases, and 13 bases lay between the germline ends. The CDR3 nucleotides read TGTGCCAGCGGTTTCTGGCTCGCTAACTATGGCTACACCTTC. It encodes CASGFWLANYGYTF.

This clone was seen more than once but under ten times. The rearrangement uses TRBV11-1 and TRBJ2-3, with TRBD2 matching 7 bases. The germline CDR1 and CDR2 sequences are SGHAT and FQDESV (reference sequence). Trimming at V came to 5 bases and at J to 13 bases, leaving 12 bases not matched to a gene. The CDR3 sequence is 13 residues long. CDR3 sequence (DNA): TGTGCCAGCAGCAAATCCCTAGCGGAGATGGAGTATTTT. This gives the protein CASSKSLAEMEYF.

The rearrangement uses TRBV9 and TRBJ1-6; 9 nucleotides align to TRBD1. Germline V gene sequence: CDR1 SGDLS, CDR2 YYNGEE. The CDR3 is 16 residues long. The J segment lost 7 bases and the V segment lost 4 bases, leaving 9 bases of the junction unmatched. The CDR3 DNA reads as TGTGCCAGCAGCTGGGGACAGGGCCGCCTGAATTCACCCCTCCACTTT. Amino acid sequence: CASSWGQGRLNSPLHF.

This chain connects TRBV15 to TRBJ1-2; tentatively, D is TRBD1 (6 bases). Trimming removed 0 bases at V and 5 bases at J, with 16 bases between. Germline CDR1 reads LNHNV; CDR2 reads YYDKDF (reference sequence). The length of the CDR3 is 16 residues. The CDR3 here is CATSRDGAGAGYGYTF. In DNA, the CDR3 is TGTGCCACCAGCAGAGATGGGGCAGGGGCTGGGTATGGCTACACCTTC.

This clone was seen only a few times. J is TRBJ2-2 and V is TRBV11-2; 8 nucleotides align to TRBD2. The ends lost 6 bases at V and 4 bases at J; junction bases unmatched: 13. CDR1 is SGHAT, CDR2 FQNNGV, per germline. There are 17 residues in the CDR3. The CDR3: CASRPWPSGRGTGELFF. As DNA, the CDR3 is TGTGCCAGCAGGCCCTGGCCCAGCGGGAGAGGCACCGGGGAGCTGTTTTTT.

This clone was picked up one time. This sequence joins TRBV25-1 and TRBJ1-2; 11 nucleotides agree with TRBD1. Germline CDR1 and CDR2: MGHDK and SYGVNS. Trimming removed 3 bases from V and 6 bases from J; junction bases left unmatched: 6. CDR3 length: 15 residues. As DNA, the CDR3 is TGTGCCAGCAGTGATTGGGGGGACAGGGGGGATGGCTACACCTTC. This encodes CASSDWGDRGDGYTF.